The present T cell receptor beta chain was sequenced within a study of T-cell reconstitution after alpha-beta-depleted transplantation in children. Study-level results: Where some patients showed high TCRbeta diversity at day 60, it came from recipient T cells and thymic progenitors that had survived. About two months after transplant, alpha-beta T cells reportedly came from several hundred expanded graft clones. By one year post-transplant, T-cell counts and diversity largely arose from T cells that were newly produced.

The TCRbeta library incorporated unique molecular identifiers. MiXCR was run by TCRdb on the PCR reads, yielding one entry per CDR3 protein. Altogether 200,000 or so distinct CDR3 sequences are present, approximately 8% being singletons, with the ten largest covering 35% to 45%. Ten or more counts support this clonotype. Its specificity is unknown. The TCR was taken from a male patient between 2 and 9 years old who had a stem cell transplant for acute myeloid leukemia, so the T cells may come from the graft donor. The sequencing used PBMCs, mostly from graft donor cells, collected 360 days after TCRalphabeta/CD19-depleted stem cell transplant.

The chain's CDR3 is CASSLAPGQDNTEAFF. The CDR3, as DNA: TGTGCCAGCAGTTTAGCCCCCGGACAGGATAACACTGAAGCTTTCTTT. The rearrangement uses TRBV12-3 or TRBV12-4 and TRBJ1-1; TRBD1 matches at 7 bases. The trim removed 0 bases at V and 2 bases at J, leaving 6 bases unmatched. The CDR3 covers 16 residues.